A single sample is the source of the 29 T cell receptor beta chains below, sequenced in a study of cytomegalovirus exposure and HLA in healthy donors. Primers for the PCR totalled 60 Vbeta and 13 Jbeta. Libraries were prepared by immunoSEQ multiplex PCR; TCRdb keeps only in-frame clonotypes and omits some of them. The sample yields roughly 170,000 clones, around four fifths seen once. Sequencing used PBMCs. The receptors here all came from a girl aged 10 to 17 in good health and CMV-seropositive.

This clone was picked up a small number of times. The chain joins TRBV6-1 to TRBJ2-4; 10 nucleotides align to TRBD2. The CDR3 contains 16 residues. J lost 7 bases, V lost 1 base, and 7 bases had no gene match. Looked up from germline, CDR1 is MNHNS and CDR2 is SASEGT. The CDR3 DNA sequence: TGTGCCAGCAGTGAAGTAGATAGCGGGGGGATGAACATTCAGTACTTC. Amino acids: CASSEVDSGGMNIQYF.

The chain employs TRBV20-1 and TRBJ2-3; 9 nucleotides match TRBD1. This CDR3 is built from 11 residues. V shed 5 bases, J shed 8 bases, and the junction held 2 bases outside the gene matches. The germline V gene has CDR1 DFQATT and CDR2 SNEGSKA (reference sequence). The CDR3 bases are TGCAGTGCTCCGGACAGGGGTACGCAGTATTTT. Its protein is CSAPDRGTQYF.

DNA of the CDR3: TGTGCCAGCAGCCCAGGGACAGGGCAGGGCACTGAAGCTTTCTTT. Protein sequence: CASSPGTGQGTEAFF. This rearrangement joins TRBV11-2 to TRBJ1-1; 9 bases map to TRBD1. Trimming took 5 bases from V and 4 from J; bases not matched to a gene: 8. The CDR3 sequence is 15 residues long. Germline loops: CDR1 SGHAT, CDR2 FQNNGV.

J is TRBJ2-6 and V is TRBV27, with a weak D call TRBD1 (6 bases). The germline V gene encodes CDR1 MNHEY and CDR2 SMNVEV (reference sequence). Trimming removed 5 bases at V and 0 bases at J, with 20 bases between. The length of the CDR3 is 19 residues. The CDR3 region has the DNA TGTGCCAGCAGTCCATCAGGGGTTCGGTCGGACTCTGGGGCCAACGTCCTGACTTTC. Amino acids: CASSPSGVRSDSGANVLTF.

V gene TRBV5-6 combines with J gene TRBJ1-2, with 7 bases lining up with TRBD1. The CDR3 covers 15 residues. The germline gives CDR1 SGHDT, CDR2 YYEEEE. V trimming: 0 bases; J trimming: 0 bases; junction bases outside the gene matches: 2. The CDR3 is CASSLGDRSNYGYTF. The CDR3 coding sequence is TGTGCCAGCAGCTTGGGGGACAGATCTAACTATGGCTACACCTTC. Using reference TRBV5-6 and TRBJ1-2 for the parts outside the CDR3, the full variable domain is DAGVTQSPTHLIKTRGQQVTLRCSPKSGHDTVSWYQQALGQGPQFIFQYYEEEERQRGNFPDRFSGHQFPNYSSELNVNALLLGDSALYLCASSLGDRSNYGYTFGSGTRLTVV.

This rearrangement joins TRBV7-2 to TRBJ1-2, with D perhaps TRBD1 (5 bases). Trimming cost V 3 bases and J 7 bases, with 9 bases left between them. CDR1 SGHTA and CDR2 FQGNSA come from the germline V gene. The CDR3 length is 12 residues. CDR3: CASSLTERGYTF. In DNA, the CDR3 is TGTGCCAGCAGCTTGACAGAACGTGGCTACACCTTC.

The gene calls are TRBV28 and TRBJ2-5; TRBD2 is a possible D gene (5 bases). Looked up from germline, CDR1 is MDHEN and CDR2 is SYDVKM. With 5 bases removed from V and 1 base from J, the gap between germline ends came to 23 bases. The CDR3 is 18 residues long. In DNA, the CDR3 is TGTGCCAGCAGTCCCCGTCTTCTTTCGAGAGGGCTCCAAGAGACCCAGTACTTC. This gives the protein CASSPRLLSRGLQETQYF.

This clone turned up a few times. The chain links TRBV9 to TRBJ2-5; 7 nucleotides line up with TRBD2. Looked up from germline, CDR1 is SGDLS and CDR2 is YYNGEE. This CDR3 region has 15 residues. V gave up 2 bases and J gave up 4 bases; unmatched junction bases: 8. In DNA form, the CDR3 reads TGTGCCAGCAGCGTTTATCCTAGCGGTGGAGAGACCCAGTACTTC. Protein product: CASSVYPSGGETQYF.

The CDR3 sequence: CASSATGFEQYF. CDR3 in DNA: TGTGCCAGCAGCGCGACAGGTTTCGAGCAGTACTTC. The chain is built from TRBV2 and TRBJ2-7, with D maybe TRBD1 (6 bases). Germline assignment: CDR1 SNHLY and CDR2 FYNNEI. The CDR3 has 12 residues. V was pared by 6 bases and J by 6 bases, with 12 bases between.

This clone was detected once. The chain carries TRBV5-1 and TRBJ1-5; D possibly corresponds to TRBD1 (5 bases). The length of the CDR3 is 15 residues. Germline lookup yields CDR1 SGHRS and CDR2 YFSETQ. Trimming pared 2 bases from V and 0 bases from J, leaving 9 bases between. CDR3 in amino acids: CASSLEGVSNQPQHF. CDR3 DNA sequence: TGCGCCAGCAGCTTAGAAGGGGTTAGCAATCAGCCCCAGCATTTT.

The rearrangement links TRBV30 to TRBJ1-2; 8 nucleotides match TRBD1. Trimming at V came to 2 bases and at J to 2 bases, leaving 7 bases not matched to a gene. Germline V CDR1 and CDR2: GTSNPN, SVGIG (reference sequence). This CDR3 has 15 amino acids. The CDR3 DNA sequence: TGTGCCTGGAGTTCCCAGGGGGCGCGAAACTATGGCTACACCTTC. As protein: CAWSSQGARNYGYTF. The full variable domain, in which reference TRBV30 and TRBJ1-2 provide the parts outside the CDR3, is SQTIHQWPATLVQPVGSPLSLECTVEGTSNPNLYWYRQAAGRGLQLLFYSVGIGQISSEVPQNLSASRPQDRQFILSSKKLLLSDSGFYLCAWSSQGARNYGYTFGSGTRLTVV.

The chain is built from TRBV5-6 and TRBJ1-1; 7 bases map to TRBD1. The germline V gene has CDR1 SGHDT and CDR2 YYEEEE. This CDR3 comprises 15 residues. Trimming took 5 bases from V and 0 from J; bases not matched to a gene: 7. The CDR3 spells CASRRRQGMNTEAFF. In DNA, the CDR3 is TGTGCCAGCAGGCGACGACAGGGCATGAACACTGAAGCTTTCTTT.

This CDR3 is CASSAWRGRADTQYF. The CDR3 region has the DNA TGTGCCAGCAGTGCATGGCGGGGGAGGGCAGATACGCAGTATTTT. The rearrangement joins TRBV6-1 to TRBJ2-3; 7 positions match TRBD2. V dropped 4 bases and J dropped 4; count of bases not matched to a gene: 8. The germline gives CDR1 MNHNS, CDR2 SASEGT. The CDR3 totals 15 residues.

The chain employs TRBV4-1 and TRBJ1-2; possibly TRBD1 for D (5 bases). Germline CDR1 MGHRA, CDR2 YSYEKL. This CDR3 region has 15 residues. The V end lost 4 bases, the J end lost 8 bases, and 20 bases lay between the germline ends. The CDR3 region is CASSRTTGVNEGYTF. The CDR3 coding sequence is TGCGCCAGCAGCCGGACGACGGGGGTTAACGAGGGCTACACCTTC.

V is TRBV19 and J is TRBJ2-5; 10 nucleotides align to TRBD1. Germline V gene lookup returns CDR1 LNHDA and CDR2 SQIVND (reference sequence). There are 15 residues in the CDR3. V lost 6 bases to trimming and J lost 9 bases; unmatched junction nucleotides: 13. The chain's CDR3 is CASRVAGTGATAQYF. CDR3 nucleotides: TGTGCCAGTAGAGTCGCCGGGACAGGGGCCACGGCCCAGTACTTC.

This chain links TRBV2 with TRBJ1-1, with 9 nucleotides matching TRBD1. Germline CDR1 and CDR2: SNHLY and FYNNEI. Unmatched junction bases numbered 3, after V lost 6 bases and J lost 10 bases. The CDR3 totals 11 residues. The CDR3 DNA sequence: TGTGCCAGCAGCGTGGGACAGGGAGCTTTCTTT. Amino acid sequence: CASSVGQGAFF.

The CDR3: CASSPGAYNEQFF. The CDR3 DNA sequence: TGTGCCAGCAGCCCGGGGGCCTACAATGAGCAGTTCTTC. The chain is built from TRBV9 and TRBJ2-1; TRBD2 might be the D (6 bases). The germline V gene encodes CDR1 SGDLS and CDR2 YYNGEE. Trimming pared 4 bases from V and 2 bases from J, leaving 7 bases between. The CDR3 consists of 13 residues.

The V call is TRBV6-6, the J call TRBJ1-1, with 9 bases aligning to TRBD1. Trimming cost V 6 bases and J 5 bases; bases outside gene matches: 7. Germline CDR1 is MNHNY and CDR2 is SVGAGI (reference sequence). CDR3 length: 14 amino acids. In DNA form, the CDR3 reads TGTGCCAGCAGGAGGGACAGGGTAGGGACTGAAGCTTTCTTT. Its translation: CASRRDRVGTEAFF.

The V gene is TRBV9, the J gene TRBJ1-2; a weak D match, TRBD1 (6 bases). The V gene's germline CDR1 is SGDLS and CDR2 YYNGEE. The V end was cut by 3 bases, the J end by 0 bases, with 24 bases between. The CDR3 runs 19 residues. As DNA, the CDR3 is TGTGCCAGCAGCGCTCAGGTTTCGGGACACCTACATGCTAACTATGGCTACACCTTC. It codes for CASSAQVSGHLHANYGYTF.

V usage is TRBV5-1 and J usage is TRBJ2-2; the match to TRBD2 covers 8 bases. With 0 bases clipped from V and 0 bases from J, the junction kept 7 bases outside the gene matches. This CDR3 comprises 18 residues. Germline CDR1 SGHRS, CDR2 YFSETQ. The CDR3 here is CASSLALRAGANTGELFF. The CDR3 coding sequence is TGCGCCAGCAGCTTGGCTCTTCGAGCGGGGGCGAACACCGGGGAGCTGTTTTTT.

The CDR3 loop reads CASSVTGSYNEQFF. The CDR3 nucleotides are TGTGCCAGCAGCGTCACAGGTAGCTACAATGAGCAGTTCTTC. The genes are TRBV9 and TRBJ2-1, with a possible D match to TRBD1 (5 bases). This CDR3 is built from 14 residues. CDR1 is SGDLS, CDR2 YYNGEE, per germline. V shed 2 bases and J shed 3 bases, with 9 bases lying between them.

The chain combines TRBV6-6 with TRBJ2-5; TRBD2 aligns across 8 bases. The CDR3 totals 12 residues. Germline V gives CDR1 MNHNY, CDR2 SVGAGI (reference sequence). V lost 7 bases, J lost 3 bases, and 1 base stayed unmatched. This chain's CDR3 is CASKLAEETQYF. In DNA, the CDR3 is TGTGCCAGCAAACTAGCGGAAGAGACCCAGTACTTC.

The chain combines TRBV27 with TRBJ1-2; D is uncertain. The CDR3 has 13 amino acids. In germline, CDR1 is MNHEY, CDR2 SMNVEV (reference sequence). Deletions cut 6 bases from V and 4 bases from J, with 12 bases between. The DNA for the CDR3 is TGTGCCAGCAGACAGACGGTTTCCTATGGCTACACCTTC. Encoded protein: CASRQTVSYGYTF.

The chain combines TRBV6-6 with TRBJ2-2, with TRBD1 as a possible D gene (5 bases). The CDR3 consists of 15 residues. Between the trimmed V and J ends, which lost 3 bases and 1 base, there was a span of 9 bases. CDR1 MNHNY and CDR2 SVGAGI come from the germline V gene (reference sequence). The CDR3 DNA reads as TGTGCCAGCAGTTATGGGGCTTTGAACACCGGGGAGCTGTTTTTT. It yields the protein CASSYGALNTGELFF.

In DNA form, the CDR3 reads TGTGCCAGTAGTATAACGGGACAGGGAAATTCACCCCTCCACTTT. This translates into CASSITGQGNSPLHF. The chain links TRBV19 to TRBJ1-6; 9 bases line up with TRBD1. Germline-derived CDR1 and CDR2 are LNHDA and SQIVND (reference sequence). V lost 2 bases, J lost 7 bases, and 3 bases stayed unmatched. The CDR3 length is 15 residues.

This chain uses TRBV15 with TRBJ1-2; 7 nucleotides line up with TRBD1. Losses at the gene ends were 4 bases for V and 8 bases for J; bases not matched to a gene: 13. Germline lookup yields CDR1 LNHNV and CDR2 YYDKDF (reference sequence). This CDR3 has 15 residues. This CDR3 reads CATSTGTANVGGYTF. Here the CDR3 DNA reads TGTGCCACCAGCACCGGGACAGCAAATGTCGGCGGCTACACCTTC.

The chain uses TRBV27 and TRBJ1-5; TRBD1 agrees at 7 bases. Germline trimming cut 4 bases from V and 6 bases from J; bases unmatched to any gene: 9. Germline V gene data show CDR1 as MNHEY and CDR2 as SMNVEV (reference sequence). This CDR3 comprises 15 residues. For the CDR3, the DNA is TGTGCCAGCAGTTCTGACAGGGTGTTGGGTCAGCCCCAGCATTTT. Translated, it gives CASSSDRVLGQPQHF.

This clone was seen a single time. The chain is built from TRBV19 and TRBJ2-1, with 7 bases matching TRBD2. In germline, CDR1 is LNHDA, CDR2 SQIVND (reference sequence). J gave up 10 bases and V 5 bases, and 5 bases lay outside the gene matches. The CDR3 is 12 residues long. The CDR3 bases are TGTGCCAGTAGTCTGCTGGGAGGGGAGCAGTTCTTC. Protein: CASSLLGGEQFF. The variable domain in full, completed from reference TRBV19 and TRBJ2-1, reads DGGITQSPKYLFRKEGQNVTLSCEQNLNHDAMYWYRQDPGQGLRLIYYSQIVNDFQKGDIAEGYSVSREKKESFPLTVTSAQKNPTAFYLCASSLLGGEQFFGPGTRLTVL.

The chain recombines TRBV10-1 with TRBJ1-3; 8 bases line up with TRBD1. Trimming took 7 bases from V and 0 from J; bases not matched to a gene: 8. The CDR3 is 16 amino acids. The germline CDR1 and CDR2 sequences are WNHNN and SYGVQD (reference sequence). This CDR3 reads CASKTRGPDSGNTIYF. CDR3 nucleotides: TGCGCCAGCAAGACCAGGGGGCCCGACTCTGGAAACACCATATATTTT.